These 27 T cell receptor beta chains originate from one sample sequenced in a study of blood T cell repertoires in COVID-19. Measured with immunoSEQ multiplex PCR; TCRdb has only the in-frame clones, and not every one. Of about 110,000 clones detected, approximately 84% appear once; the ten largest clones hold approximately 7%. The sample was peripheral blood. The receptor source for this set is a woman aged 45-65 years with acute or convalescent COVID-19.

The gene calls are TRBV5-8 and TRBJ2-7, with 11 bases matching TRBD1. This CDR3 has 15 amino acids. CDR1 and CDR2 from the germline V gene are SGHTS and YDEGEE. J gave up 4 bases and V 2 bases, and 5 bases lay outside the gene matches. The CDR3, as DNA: TGTGCCAGCAGCTTAACCGGGACAGGGGGGTACGAGCAGTACTTC. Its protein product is CASSLTGTGGYEQYF.

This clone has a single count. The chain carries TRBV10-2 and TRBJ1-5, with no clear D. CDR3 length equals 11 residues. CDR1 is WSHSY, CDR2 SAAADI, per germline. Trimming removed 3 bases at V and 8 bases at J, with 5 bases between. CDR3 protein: CASSDGEPQHF. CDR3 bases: TGCGCCAGCAGTGACGGGGAGCCCCAGCATTTT.

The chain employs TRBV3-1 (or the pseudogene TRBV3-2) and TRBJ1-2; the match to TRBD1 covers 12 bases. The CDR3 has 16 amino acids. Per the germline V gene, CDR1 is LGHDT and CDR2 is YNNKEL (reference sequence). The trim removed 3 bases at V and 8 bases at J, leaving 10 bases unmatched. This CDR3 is CASSQYGTGGVTGYTF. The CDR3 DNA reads TGTGCCAGCAGCCAGTATGGGACAGGGGGCGTGACGGGCTACACCTTC.

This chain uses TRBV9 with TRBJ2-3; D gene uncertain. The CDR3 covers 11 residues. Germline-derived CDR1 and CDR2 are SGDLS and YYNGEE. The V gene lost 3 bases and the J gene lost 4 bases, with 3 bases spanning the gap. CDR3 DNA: TGTGCCAGCAGCGCAGCAGATACGCAGTATTTT. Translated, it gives CASSAADTQYF.

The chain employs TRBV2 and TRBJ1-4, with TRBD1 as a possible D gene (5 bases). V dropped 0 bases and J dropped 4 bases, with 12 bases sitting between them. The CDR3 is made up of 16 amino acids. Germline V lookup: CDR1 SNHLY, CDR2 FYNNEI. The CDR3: CASSEALGGDNEKLFF. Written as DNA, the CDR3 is TGTGCCAGCAGTGAAGCGCTGGGGGGGGATAATGAAAAACTGTTTTTT.

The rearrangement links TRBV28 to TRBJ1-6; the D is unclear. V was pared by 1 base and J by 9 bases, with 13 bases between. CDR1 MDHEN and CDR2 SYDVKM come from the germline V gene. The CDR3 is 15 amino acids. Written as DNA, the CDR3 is TGTGCCAGCAGTTTATCGGCAGGTTCCAGTTCACCCCTCCACTTT. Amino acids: CASSLSAGSSSPLHF.

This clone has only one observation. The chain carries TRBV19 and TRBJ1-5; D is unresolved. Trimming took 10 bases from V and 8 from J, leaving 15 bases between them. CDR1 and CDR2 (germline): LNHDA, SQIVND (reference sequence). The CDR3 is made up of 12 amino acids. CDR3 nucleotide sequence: TGTGCCACCACCTGGTCCGAGGAGCCCCAGCATTTT. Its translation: CATTWSEEPQHF.

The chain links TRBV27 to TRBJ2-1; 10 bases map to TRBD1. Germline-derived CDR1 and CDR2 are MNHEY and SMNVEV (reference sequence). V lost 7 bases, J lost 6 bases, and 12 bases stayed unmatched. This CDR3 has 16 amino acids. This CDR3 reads CASKPVDRGVGNEQFF. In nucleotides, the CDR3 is TGTGCCAGCAAACCCGTGGACAGGGGGGTGGGCAATGAGCAGTTCTTC.

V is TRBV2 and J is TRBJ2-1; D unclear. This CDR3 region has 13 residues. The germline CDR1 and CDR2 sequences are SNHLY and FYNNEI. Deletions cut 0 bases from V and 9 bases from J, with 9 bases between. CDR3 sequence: CASSEAREVEQFF. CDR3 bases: TGTGCCAGCAGTGAAGCGCGAGAGGTTGAGCAGTTCTTC.

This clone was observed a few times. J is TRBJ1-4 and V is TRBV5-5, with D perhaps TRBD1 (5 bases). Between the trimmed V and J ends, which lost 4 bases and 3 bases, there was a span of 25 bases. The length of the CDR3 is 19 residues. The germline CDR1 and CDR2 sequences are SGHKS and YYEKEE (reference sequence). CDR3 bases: TGTGCCAGCAGCCCTCGGGGGGAGCGGACCCTTAAGCCTAATGAAAAACTGTTTTTT. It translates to CASSPRGERTLKPNEKLFF.

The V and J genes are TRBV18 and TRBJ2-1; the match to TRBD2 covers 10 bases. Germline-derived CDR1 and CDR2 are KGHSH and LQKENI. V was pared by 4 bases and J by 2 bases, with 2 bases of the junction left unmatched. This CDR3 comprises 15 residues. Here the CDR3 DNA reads TGTGCCAGCTCACAAAGCGGGGGGGCCTACAATGAGCAGTTCTTC. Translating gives CASSQSGGAYNEQFF. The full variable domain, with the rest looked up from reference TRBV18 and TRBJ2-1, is NAGVMQNPRHLVRRRGQEARLRCSPMKGHSHVYWYRQLPEEGLKFMVYLQKENIIDESGMPKERFSAEFPKEGPSILRIQQVVRGDSAAYFCASSQSGGAYNEQFFGPGTRLTVL.

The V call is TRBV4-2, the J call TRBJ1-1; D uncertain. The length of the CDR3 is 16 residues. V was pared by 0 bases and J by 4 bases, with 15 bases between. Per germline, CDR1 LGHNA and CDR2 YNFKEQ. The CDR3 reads CASSQELLREVTEAFF. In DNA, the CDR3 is TGTGCCAGCAGCCAAGAACTTTTGAGGGAGGTCACTGAAGCTTTCTTT.

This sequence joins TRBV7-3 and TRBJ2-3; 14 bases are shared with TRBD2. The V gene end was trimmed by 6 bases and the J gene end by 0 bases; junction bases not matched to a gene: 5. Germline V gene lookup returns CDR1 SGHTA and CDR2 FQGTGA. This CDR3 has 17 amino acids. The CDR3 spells CASSRTSGGPSTDTQYF. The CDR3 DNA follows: TGTGCCAGCAGTCGGACTAGCGGGGGGCCGAGCACAGATACGCAGTATTTT.

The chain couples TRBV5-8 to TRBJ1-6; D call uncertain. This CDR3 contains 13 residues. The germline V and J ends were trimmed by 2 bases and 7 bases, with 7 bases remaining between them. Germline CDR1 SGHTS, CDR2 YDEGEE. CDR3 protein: CASSFRANSPLHF. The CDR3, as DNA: TGTGCCAGCAGCTTTCGCGCGAATTCACCCCTCCACTTT.

The CDR3 DNA is TGTGCCAGCAGCTCGCGGATGGAGGTCGACGAGCAGTACTTC. Translated: CASSSRMEVDEQYF. The V and J genes are TRBV5-4 and TRBJ2-7, with D perhaps matching TRBD2 (5 bases). Trimming took 3 bases from V and 5 from J, leaving 15 bases between them. There are 14 residues in the CDR3. Per germline, CDR1 SGHNT and CDR2 YYREEE (reference sequence). The whole variable domain, filled in from reference TRBV5-4 and TRBJ2-7, reads ETGVTQSPTHLIKTRGQQVTLRCSSQSGHNTVSWYQQALGQGPQFIFQYYREEENGRGNFPPRFSGLQFPNYSSELNVNALELDDSALYLCASSSRMEVDEQYFGPGTRLTVT.

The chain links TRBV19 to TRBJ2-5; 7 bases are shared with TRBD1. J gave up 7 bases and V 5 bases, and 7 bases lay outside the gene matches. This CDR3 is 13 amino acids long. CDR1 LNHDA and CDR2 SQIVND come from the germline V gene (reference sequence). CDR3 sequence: CASSAQGEGTQYF. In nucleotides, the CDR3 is TGTGCCAGTAGTGCGCAGGGGGAAGGGACCCAGTACTTC.

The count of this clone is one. The CDR3: CASSLAAQGGNTIYF. In nucleotides, the CDR3 is TGCGCCAGCAGCTTGGCCGCACAGGGTGGAAACACCATATATTTT. V and J are TRBV5-1 and TRBJ1-3, with D perhaps matching TRBD1 (6 bases). Germline-derived CDR1 and CDR2 are SGHRS and YFSETQ. V lost 0 bases, J lost 3 bases, and 10 bases lay in between. This CDR3 contains 15 residues.

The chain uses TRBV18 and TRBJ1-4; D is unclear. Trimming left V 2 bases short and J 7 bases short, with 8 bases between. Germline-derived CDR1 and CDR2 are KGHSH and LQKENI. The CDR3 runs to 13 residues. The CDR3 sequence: CASSPLRFEKLFF. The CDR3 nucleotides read TGTGCCAGCTCACCATTGAGGTTTGAAAAACTGTTTTTT.

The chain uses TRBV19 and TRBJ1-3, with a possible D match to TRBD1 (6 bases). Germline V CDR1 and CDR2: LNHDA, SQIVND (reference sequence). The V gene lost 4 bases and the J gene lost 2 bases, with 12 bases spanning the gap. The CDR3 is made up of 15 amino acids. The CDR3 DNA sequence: TGTGCCAGTAGTACCCAGGGGAGCACTGGAAACACCATATATTTT. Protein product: CASSTQGSTGNTIYF.

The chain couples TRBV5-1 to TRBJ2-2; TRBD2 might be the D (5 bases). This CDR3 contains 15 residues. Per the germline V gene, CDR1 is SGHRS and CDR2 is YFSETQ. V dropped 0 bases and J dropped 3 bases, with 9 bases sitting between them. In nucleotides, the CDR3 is TGCGCCAGCAGCTTGGTAACGGGGTACACCGGGGAGCTGTTTTTT. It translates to CASSLVTGYTGELFF.

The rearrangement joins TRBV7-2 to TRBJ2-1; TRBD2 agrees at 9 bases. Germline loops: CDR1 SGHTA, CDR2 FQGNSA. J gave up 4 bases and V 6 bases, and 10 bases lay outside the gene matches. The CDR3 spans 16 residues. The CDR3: CASSRERGAYYNEQFF. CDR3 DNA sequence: TGTGCCAGCAGTCGCGAGCGGGGGGCTTATTACAATGAGCAGTTCTTC.

For the CDR3, the DNA is TGTGCCAGCAGCCAAGGCTGGACTAATCAGCCCCAGCATTTT. This codes for CASSQGWTNQPQHF. The genes are TRBV3-1 (or the pseudogene TRBV3-2) and TRBJ1-5; D gene unclear. Germline V gene sequence: CDR1 LGHDT, CDR2 YNNKEL (reference sequence). The CDR3 has 14 residues. The germline V and J ends were trimmed by 1 base and 4 bases, with 8 bases remaining between them.

CDR3 nucleotide sequence: TGTGCCAGCAGCTTGGCAGGTTCTGGAAACACCATATATTTT. Encoded protein: CASSLAGSGNTIYF. The gene calls are TRBV5-4 and TRBJ1-3; no firm D call. Germline V CDR1 and CDR2: SGHNT, YYREEE (reference sequence). V lost 0 bases and J 1 base, leaving 5 bases between the germline ends. The CDR3 extends over 14 amino acids.

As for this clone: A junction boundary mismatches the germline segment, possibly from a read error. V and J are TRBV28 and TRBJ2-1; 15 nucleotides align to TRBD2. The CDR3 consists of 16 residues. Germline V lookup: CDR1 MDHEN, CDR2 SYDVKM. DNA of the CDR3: TGTGCCAGCAGCCGGACTAGCGGGGGGGCCTATAATGAGCAGTTCTTC. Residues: CASSRTSGGAYNEQFF.

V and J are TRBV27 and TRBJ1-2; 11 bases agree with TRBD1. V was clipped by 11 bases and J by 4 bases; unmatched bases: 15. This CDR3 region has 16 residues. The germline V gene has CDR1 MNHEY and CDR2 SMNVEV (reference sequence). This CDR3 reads CAGPDEGTGGPYGYTF. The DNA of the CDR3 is TGTGCCGGCCCCGATGAGGGGACAGGGGGGCCCTATGGCTACACCTTC.

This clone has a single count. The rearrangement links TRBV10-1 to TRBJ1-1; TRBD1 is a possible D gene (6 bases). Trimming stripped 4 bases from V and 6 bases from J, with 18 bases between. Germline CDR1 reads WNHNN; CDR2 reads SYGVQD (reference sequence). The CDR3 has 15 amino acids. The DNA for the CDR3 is TGCGCCAGCAGTGTGTCGACAGGTGGAATTGCTGAAGCTTTCTTT. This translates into CASSVSTGGIAEAFF.

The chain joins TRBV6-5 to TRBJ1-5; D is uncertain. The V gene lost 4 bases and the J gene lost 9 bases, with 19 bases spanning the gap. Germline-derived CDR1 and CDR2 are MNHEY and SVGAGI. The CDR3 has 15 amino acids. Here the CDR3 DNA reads TGTGCCAGCAGTTCGAGGGCACGAAAAAGTTCGCCCCAGCATTTT. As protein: CASSSRARKSSPQHF.